This T cell receptor (beta chain) was found in a study of shared clonotypes between healthy human individuals. Study outcomes and limitations: As a rule, naive subsets had a larger estimated richness than memory subsets. Researchers sampled only blood; tissue repertoires likely differ. Inspection by rarefaction showed sorted-subset sequencing to be incomplete despite large depth.

The CDR3 spans 14 residues. The V segment lost 2 bases and the J segment 5 bases; nucleotides outside the gene matches: 4. Looked up from germline, CDR1 is SGHRS and CDR2 is YFSETQ. A word on this clone: The target antigen is unknown.

Clones were sequenced by immunoSEQ multiplex PCR, and TCRdb holds only the in-frame ones, with some missing. The repertoire consists of 2.5 million or so clones, with just over 90% occurring once and the leading ten covering 0.11% to 0.15%. This sequence joins TRBV5-1 and TRBJ2-7, with 10 bases that match TRBD1. Sequencing was done on a sample of naive CD4+ T cells sorted from blood. The subset was: CD45RA+ positively selected. The sequence came from a man younger than 35 in good health. DNA of the CDR3: TGCGCCAGCAGCTTCCGACAGGGGGCGGACGAGCAGTACTTC. The encoded protein is CASSFRQGADEQYF.